Listed below are T cell receptor beta chains from one sample, sequenced in a study of cytomegalovirus exposure and HLA in healthy donors. Generated by immunoSEQ multiplex PCR, the TCRdb table keeps only in-frame clones and is missing some. Altogether roughly 120,000 clones are present, 70% to 90% being singletons, with the ten largest covering 1.5% to 2%. Sequenced: PBMCs. These TCRs come from a man aged 35 to 55 in good health and CMV-seronegative. Each CDR3 is given with its conserved first and last residue. Each record gives: clone size, D gene, J gene, V gene, CDR3 protein, CDR3 DNA. The D gene is left open where the match is weak. Some rows have no size entry. The others give once, few or many, or a class for an expanded clone.

once NA TRBJ2-5 TRBV5-4 CASTDQVLRETQYF TGTGCCAGCACCGACCAGGTGTTGCGAGAGACCCAGTACTTC
NA TRBD1 TRBJ1-2 TRBV2 CASIPGQNYGYTF TGTGCCTCCATCCCGGGACAGAACTATGGCTACACCTTC
NA NA TRBJ1-1 TRBV28 CASSLGRGTEAFF TGTGCCAGCAGTTTAGGTAGAGGGACTGAAGCTTTCTTT
NA TRBD1 TRBJ1-2 TRBV18 CASSGQGATGYTF TGTGCCAGCTCAGGGCAGGGGGCGACTGGCTACACCTTC
NA NA TRBJ1-2 TRBV4-2 CASSQGQGYGYTF TGTGCCAGCAGCCAAGGTCAGGGTTATGGCTACACCTTC
NA TRBD1 TRBJ2-7 TRBV7-9 CASSIKLDRSSYEQYF TGTGCCAGCAGCATAAAGTTGGACAGGAGCTCCTACGAGCAGTACTTC
NA TRBD2 TRBJ2-3 TRBV7-2 CASSSSGRSTDTQYF TGTGCCAGCAGCTCCAGCGGGAGGAGCACAGATACGCAGTATTTT
few NA TRBJ2-2 TRBV4-3 CASSQDGTGGTYTGELFF TGCGCCAGCAGCCAAGATGGGACTGGAGGGACCTACACCGGGGAGCTGTTTTTT
NA NA TRBJ2-7 TRBV5-5 CASSLVAGRTYEQYF TGTGCCAGCAGCTTGGTGGCGGGCAGGACCTACGAGCAGTACTTC
NA NA TRBJ2-6 TRBV25-1 CASSEGLGLAGANVLTF TGTGCCAGCAGTGAAGGGTTAGGACTGGCCGGGGCCAACGTCCTGACTTTC
NA NA TRBJ1-1 TRBV30 CAWSSGTSEAFF TGTGCCTGGAGTTCCGGGACATCTGAAGCTTTCTTT
once NA TRBJ2-2 TRBV30 CAWSPGTNTGELFF TGTGCCTGGTCGCCCGGGACGAACACCGGGGAGCTGTTTTTT
few TRBD1 TRBJ1-6 TRBV4-1 CASSPEPGQGGSPLHF TGCGCCAGCAGCCCGGAACCGGGACAGGGGGGATCACCCCTCCACTTT
NA NA TRBJ2-4 TRBV27 CASSFSVRNSQYF TGTGCCAGCAGTTTTTCGGTGAGAAACAGTCAGTACTTC
NA NA TRBJ2-5 TRBV7-2 CASRPPPGTQETQYF TGTGCCAGCAGACCACCCCCGGGAACCCAAGAGACCCAGTACTTC
NA NA TRBJ2-7 TRBV10-3 CAISERDRNSYEQYF TGTGCCATCAGTGAGCGCGACAGGAACTCCTACGAGCAGTACTTC
NA NA TRBJ1-2 TRBV6-4 CASRPAGGTHYGYTF TGTGCCAGCAGACCTGCGGGGGGCACCCACTATGGCTACACCTTC
NA TRBD1 TRBJ1-1 TRBV7-9 CASSEGQGNTEAFF TGTGCCAGCAGCGAAGGACAGGGAAACACTGAAGCTTTCTTT
NA TRBD1 TRBJ1-6 TRBV7-9 CASSGRQGANSPLHF TGTGCCAGCAGCGGTCGGCAGGGGGCGAATTCACCCCTCCACTTT
NA TRBD2 TRBJ2-3 TRBV28 CASRTAGGLGDTQYF TGTGCCAGCAGAACAGCGGGAGGACTAGGGGATACGCAGTATTTT
once NA TRBJ1-4 TRBV4-2 CASSQQADYNEKLFF TGTGCCAGCAGCCAGCAAGCCGATTATAATGAAAAACTGTTTTTT
NA NA TRBJ2-1 TRBV5-4 CASSRTLAGMSSYNEQFF TGTGCCAGCAGCCGAACCCTGGCAGGTATGAGCTCCTACAATGAGCAGTTCTTC
NA TRBD1 TRBJ1-2 TRBV5-6 CASSLDRGDGYTF TGTGCCAGCAGCTTGGACAGGGGTGATGGCTACACCTTC
NA TRBD2 TRBJ2-1 TRBV27 CASSQLTSGNEQFF TGTGCCAGCAGTCAACTGACTAGCGGCAATGAGCAGTTCTTC
NA NA TRBJ2-5 TRBV2 CASSGQLIQETQYF TGTGCCAGCAGTGGACAGCTCATCCAAGAGACCCAGTACTTC
NA TRBD2 TRBJ2-7 TRBV27 CASTRVAGAKTYEQYF TGTGCCAGCACCCGGGTAGCGGGCGCGAAGACCTACGAGCAGTACTTC
NA NA TRBJ1-1 TRBV14 CASSINMNTEAFF TGTGCCAGCAGCATAAACATGAACACTGAAGCTTTCTTT
NA TRBD2 TRBJ2-3 TRBV4-3 CASSQEVWRGTTDTQYF TGCGCCAGCAGCCAAGAGGTGTGGCGGGGGACCACAGATACGCAGTATTTT
NA NA TRBJ1-2 TRBV5-1 CASSAGGQTPGGYTF TGCGCCAGCAGCGCTGGCGGGCAGACGCCTGGTGGCTACACCTTC
few NA TRBJ1-4 TRBV7-2 CASRAQGNEKLFF TGTGCCAGCAGAGCCCAGGGAAATGAAAAACTGTTTTTT
few NA TRBJ1-3 TRBV6-5 CASSYAESGNTIYF TGTGCCAGCAGTTATGCAGAATCTGGAAACACCATATATTTT
NA NA TRBJ1-5 TRBV7-9 CSSSSDRQPQHF TGTTCCAGCAGCTCCGACAGGCAGCCCCAGCATTTT
NA TRBD1 TRBJ1-5 TRBV27 CASSDRNHQPQHF TGTGCCAGTTCGGACAGGAACCATCAGCCCCAGCATTTT
NA TRBD1 TRBJ2-2 TRBV5-4 CASRDRGTGELFF TGTGCCAGCCGGGACAGGGGGACCGGGGAGCTGTTTTTT
NA NA TRBJ2-7 TRBV6-4 CASSAGCRGHSYEQYF TGTGCCAGCAGTGCCGGTTGCAGGGGACATTCCTACGAGCAGTACTTC
NA NA TRBJ1-1 TRBV6-1 CASRTRTAQEAFF TGTGCCAGCAGAACTAGGACAGCACAAGAAGCTTTCTTT
NA NA TRBJ2-7 TRBV7-6 CASSLGVGAGDYEQYF TGTGCCAGCAGCTTAGGGGTCGGGGCAGGGGATTACGAGCAGTACTTC
NA NA TRBJ2-7 TRBV4-1 CASSPERGSYEQYF TGCGCCAGCAGCCCCGAACGAGGGTCTTACGAGCAGTACTTC
NA NA TRBJ1-1 TRBV30 CAWSVRAEAFF TGTGCCTGGAGTGTTCGGGCTGAAGCTTTCTTT
NA NA TRBJ2-7 TRBV5-6 CASSSQGPGPYEQYF TGTGCCAGCAGCTCCCAGGGGCCTGGGCCCTACGAGCAGTACTTC
NA NA TRBJ1-6 TRBV9 CASSVAGDSSYNSPLHF TGTGCCAGCAGCGTAGCGGGGGATAGCTCCTATAATTCACCCCTCCACTTT
NA NA TRBJ1-5 TRBV18 CASSPETANQPQHF TGTGCCAGCTCACCAGAAACAGCCAATCAGCCCCAGCATTTT
NA NA TRBJ2-7 TRBV10-1 CASSERRDGDEQYF TGCGCCAGCAGTGAGAGGAGGGATGGGGACGAGCAGTACTTC
once TRBD1 TRBJ2-5 TRBV6-5 CASSYMDRGQETQYF TGTGCCAGCAGTTATATGGACAGGGGGCAAGAGACCCAGTACTTC
NA TRBD1 TRBJ1-2 TRBV6-5 CASRQPGQGYGYTF TGTGCCAGCAGACAACCGGGACAGGGCTATGGCTACACCTTC
NA NA TRBJ2-1 TRBV6-6 CASSSNEQFF TGTGCCAGCAGTTCAAATGAGCAGTTCTTC
NA NA TRBJ2-3 TRBV19 CASSIRSSSTDTQYF TGTGCCAGTAGTATTAGGAGTTCTAGCACAGATACGCAGTATTTT
NA TRBD1 TRBJ1-5 TRBV27 CASSPRTGRDQPQHF TGTGCCAGCAGTCCCCGGACAGGGCGGGATCAGCCCCAGCATTTT
once NA TRBJ1-2 TRBV4-3 CASSQDLGVYDYTF TGCGCCAGCAGCCAAGACCTGGGAGTATATGACTACACCTTC
NA TRBD2 TRBJ2-7 TRBV10-3 CAISLNIQTSGGGYEQYF TGTGCCATCAGTCTAAATATACAGACTAGCGGGGGGGGATACGAGCAGTACTTC
NA NA TRBJ2-1 TRBV27 CASSLVGTGIYNEQFF TGTGCCAGCAGTTTGGTGGGGACTGGAATTTACAATGAGCAGTTCTTC
once NA TRBJ2-2 TRBV19 CASKVRDSLGAGELFF TGTGCCAGTAAAGTCCGGGACTCTCTGGGGGCCGGGGAGCTGTTTTTT
NA TRBD1 TRBJ1-5 TRBV19 CASTGFDRGSNQPQHF TGTGCCAGTACGGGTTTCGACAGGGGCAGCAATCAGCCCCAGCATTTT
NA TRBD1 TRBJ2-7 TRBV5-4 CASSSGTGGSYEQYF TGTGCCAGCAGTTCCGGGACAGGGGGCTCCTACGAGCAGTACTTC
once NA TRBJ1-5 TRBV7-8 CASSLVGDQPQHF TGTGCCAGCAGCTTAGTAGGGGATCAGCCCCAGCATTTT